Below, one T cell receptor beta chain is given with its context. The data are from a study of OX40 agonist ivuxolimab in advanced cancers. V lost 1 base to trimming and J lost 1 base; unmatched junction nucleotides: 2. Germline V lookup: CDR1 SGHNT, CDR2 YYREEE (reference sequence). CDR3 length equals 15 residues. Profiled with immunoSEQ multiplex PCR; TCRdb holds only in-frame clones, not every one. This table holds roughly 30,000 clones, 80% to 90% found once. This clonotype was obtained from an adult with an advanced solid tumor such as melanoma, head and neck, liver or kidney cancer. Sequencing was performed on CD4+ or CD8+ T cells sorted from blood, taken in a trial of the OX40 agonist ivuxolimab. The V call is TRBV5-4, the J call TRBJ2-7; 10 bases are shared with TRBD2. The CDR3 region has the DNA TGTGCCAGCAGCTTGCTAGCGGGAGAATCCTACGAGCAGTACTTC. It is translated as CASSLLAGESYEQYF.